A single sample gave rise to the 18 T cell receptor beta chains below, sequenced in a study of PD-1 blockade in classical Hodgkin lymphoma. Time point meaning: cycle 4 day 1 (C4D1), after six to seven weeks of nivolumab. The patients all showed relapse after autologous stem cell transplantation, while their brentuximab vedotin exposure varied. Repertoires were generated with immunoSEQ multiplex PCR, while TCRdb's copy carries only in-frame clones and drops some. This table holds about 92,000 clones, 83% found once. Sequencing used peripheral blood mononuclear cells (PBMCs), obtained before the fourth cycle of nivolumab. These receptors originate from a human donor with classical Hodgkin lymphoma.

This chain links TRBV9 with TRBJ2-7; D not certain. With 0 bases removed from V and 4 bases from J, the gap between germline ends came to 5 bases. Germline CDR1 is SGDLS and CDR2 is YYNGEE. There are 12 residues in the CDR3. The CDR3, as DNA: TGTGCCAGCAGCGTAGAGGGATACGAGCAGTACTTC. Its translation: CASSVEGYEQYF.

V usage is TRBV7-2 and J usage is TRBJ1-1; weak D call: TRBD1 (5 bases). Trimming removed 2 bases at V and 1 base at J, with 8 bases between. The CDR3 length is 14 residues. From germline, CDR1 is SGHTA and CDR2 FQGNSA. The CDR3 here is CASSLQGWNTEAFF. CDR3 nucleotide sequence: TGTGCCAGCAGCTTACAGGGATGGAACACTGAAGCTTTCTTT. Together with reference TRBV7-2 and TRBJ1-1, the CDR3 gives the full variable domain: GAGVSQSPSNKVTEKGKDVELRCDPISGHTALYWYRQSLGQGLEFLIYFQGNSAPDKSGLPSDRFSAERTGGSVSTLTIQRTQQEDSAVYLCASSLQGWNTEAFFGQGTRLTVV.

As to this clone: The same CDR3 arises from other DNA sequences in this sample as well. The chain is built from TRBV10-3 and TRBJ1-5, with unresolved D. The ends were cut back, 0 bases at V and 7 bases at J, with 4 bases in the middle. Germline CDR1 is ENHRY and CDR2 is SYGVKD. CDR3 length: 12 residues. The CDR3 nucleotides read TGTGCCATCAGTGAGTCGGGGCAGCCCCAGCATTTT. Residues: CAISESGQPQHF.

This chain connects TRBV5-6 to TRBJ2-1; D call uncertain. CDR3 length equals 14 residues. CDR1 SGHDT and CDR2 YYEEEE come from the germline V gene. Trimming removed 2 bases from V and 0 bases from J, with 6 bases in between. For the CDR3, the DNA is TGTGCCAGCAGCTTATTTCGCTCCTACAATGAGCAGTTCTTC. It translates to CASSLFRSYNEQFF.

In its sample, this clone was seen a few times. The chain joins TRBV7-8 to TRBJ1-2; TRBD1 matches 7 bases. Per germline, CDR1 SGHVS and CDR2 FQNEAQ. This CDR3 region has 14 residues. The trim removed 1 base at V and 8 bases at J, leaving 7 bases unmatched. Written as DNA, the CDR3 is TGTGCCAGCAGCTTAGATGACAGGGTTCGCGGCTACACCTTC. Amino acids: CASSLDDRVRGYTF.

As DNA, the CDR3 is TGTGCCACCGGGACAGCTGATTGGGAGACCCAGTACTTC. It yields the protein CATGTADWETQYF. This chain connects TRBV5-4 to TRBJ2-5; TRBD1 matches 7 bases. V trimming: 9 bases; J trimming: 5 bases; junction bases outside the gene matches: 10. The CDR3 spans 13 residues. Germline V lookup: CDR1 SGHNT, CDR2 YYREEE (reference sequence).

This sequence joins TRBV29-1 and TRBJ2-4, with 11 bases lining up with TRBD2. Trimming took 6 bases from V and 7 from J; bases not matched to a gene: 5. This CDR3 spans 13 amino acids. Looked up from germline, CDR1 is SQVTM and CDR2 is ANQGSEA. CDR3 sequence: CSVRLAGLNIQYF. The CDR3 nucleotides are TGCAGCGTACGACTAGCGGGACTGAACATTCAGTACTTC.

The chain couples TRBV2 to TRBJ1-5; D unresolved. Trimming removed 7 bases at V and 0 bases at J, with 13 bases between. This CDR3 comprises 15 residues. Germline-derived CDR1 and CDR2 are SNHLY and FYNNEI. The CDR3, as DNA: TGTGCCAGCACCCAGTTTCGAAGTAGCAATCAGCCCCAGCATTTT. It specifies CASTQFRSSNQPQHF. The complete variable domain, with remaining parts taken from reference TRBV2 and TRBJ1-5, reads EPEVTQTPSHQVTQMGQEVILRCVPISNHLYFYWYRQILGQKVEFLVSFYNNEISEKSEIFDDQFSVERPDGSNFTLKIRSTKLEDSAMYFCASTQFRSSNQPQHFGDGTRLSIL.

The chain links TRBV20-1 to TRBJ2-1; D assignment may be TRBD1 or TRBD2 (5 bases each). The V gene lost 4 bases and the J gene lost 9 bases, with 10 bases spanning the gap. The CDR3 loop spans 11 amino acids. CDR1 DFQATT and CDR2 SNEGSKA come from the germline V gene (reference sequence). The CDR3 reads CSATGTREQFF. In DNA form, the CDR3 reads TGCAGTGCTACCGGGACCCGTGAGCAGTTCTTC.

Only a few counts were recorded for this clone. V and J are TRBV9 and TRBJ1-2; D call uncertain. The CDR3 covers 12 residues. V was pared by 0 bases and J by 7 bases, with 7 bases between. Germline lookup yields CDR1 SGDLS and CDR2 YYNGEE. This CDR3 reads CASSVGVGGYTF. As DNA, the CDR3 is TGTGCCAGCAGCGTAGGTGTGGGTGGCTACACCTTC.

In its sample, this clone was seen once. V is TRBV7-3 and J is TRBJ2-1; either TRBD1 or TRBD2 may supply D (5 bases each). V lost 3 bases and J lost 1, with 10 bases in between. Germline values: CDR1 SGHTA, CDR2 FQGTGA. The CDR3 runs to 15 residues. DNA of the CDR3: TGTGCCAGCAGCTTGGGGCCGGGGTCCTACAATGAGCAGTTCTTC. The encoded protein is CASSLGPGSYNEQFF. Full variable domain (rest looked up from reference TRBV7-3 and TRBJ2-1): GAGVSQTPSNKVTEKGKYVELRCDPISGHTALYWYRQSLGQGPEFLIYFQGTGAADDSGLPNDRFFAVRPEGSVSTLKIQRTERGDSAVYLCASSLGPGSYNEQFFGPGTRLTVL.

The rearrangement joins TRBV18 to TRBJ2-6, with 9 bases lining up with TRBD1. Trimming removed 7 bases from V and 1 base from J; junction bases left unmatched: 2. Germline V gives CDR1 KGHSH, CDR2 LQKENI. This CDR3 region has 15 residues. Here the CDR3 reads CASLGQGSGANVLTF. The CDR3 DNA reads as TGTGCCAGCTTGGGACAGGGATCTGGGGCCAACGTCCTGACTTTC.

This rearrangement joins TRBV21-1 to TRBJ1-3; the table names TRBD1, a call not compared with the DNA. TRBV21-1 is termed a pseudogene. The CDR3 sequence is 19 residues long. CDR3 region: CASSKVQEPGHPSGNTIYF. CDR3 in DNA: TGTGCCAGCAGCAAAGTGCAGGAACCGGGACATCCCTCTGGAAACACCATATATTTT.

This clone is judged medium-sized (0.01 to 0.1%). V usage is TRBV20-1 and J usage is TRBJ1-2; D perhaps matches TRBD1 (5 bases). This CDR3 has 11 amino acids. Germline V lookup: CDR1 DFQATT, CDR2 SNEGSKA (reference sequence). V lost 7 bases and J lost 6, with 12 bases in between. The CDR3 DNA is TGCAGTGGAGGGGAGGTGGATGGCTACACCTTC. This codes for CSGGEVDGYTF.

The chain links TRBV10-3 to TRBJ2-7; 10 bases line up with TRBD2. Losses at the gene ends were 2 bases for V and 2 bases for J; bases not matched to a gene: 3. The V gene's germline CDR1 is ENHRY and CDR2 SYGVKD. The CDR3 runs 15 residues. In DNA form, the CDR3 reads TGTGCCATCAGTGAGGGAGCGGGAGGGCCCTACGAGCAGTACTTC. As protein: CAISEGAGGPYEQYF.

This chain links TRBV18 with TRBJ1-1; D remains unclear. From germline, CDR1 is KGHSH and CDR2 LQKENI. The CDR3 covers 15 residues. V was cut by 0 bases and J by 0 bases, with 8 bases left in between. The DNA of the CDR3 is TGTGCCAGCTCACCACCATACGGACTGAACACTGAAGCTTTCTTT. Translating gives CASSPPYGLNTEAFF.

The gene calls are TRBV11-1 and TRBJ2-3, with D maybe TRBD1 (6 bases). This CDR3 is 14 amino acids long. CDR1 is SGHAT, CDR2 FQDESV, per germline (reference sequence). Trimming left V 8 bases short and J 8 bases short, with 20 bases between. The CDR3 protein is CASWDTRAAGTQYF. CDR3 DNA: TGTGCCAGCTGGGACACTAGAGCTGCGGGTACGCAGTATTTT.

J is TRBJ2-3 and V is TRBV10-3, with D possibly being TRBD2 (5 bases). Germline-derived CDR1 and CDR2 are ENHRY and SYGVKD. The CDR3 loop spans 14 amino acids. The V end was cut by 2 bases, the J end by 2 bases, with 8 bases between. The CDR3 nucleotides are TGTGCCATCAGTGAGCCGGGATACACAGATACGCAGTATTTT. It specifies CAISEPGYTDTQYF.